The entry below describes one T cell receptor beta chain. Its antigen is unidentified. In the ViraFEST assay, antigen-specific CD4+ clonotypes were identified by expansion after peptide-pool stimulation. With roughly 9 days of culture completed, CD4+ T cells were isolated. Neither prior SARS-CoV-2 infection nor positive nucleocapsid antibodies were present in the vaccine recipients. Supplemented with roughly 9 IU/ml IL-2 and 9.5 to 10 ug/ml peptides, roughly 2 million PBMC per well were kept in culture. Here immunoSEQ multiplex PCR was the method, and the copy in TCRdb shows in-frame clones only, minus some. Found here are tens of thousands of clones, under 75% of them singletons; the top ten hold approximately 20%. The data stem from a study of vaccination effects on CD4 cells after COVID-19. This specimen consisted of CD4+ T cells from PBMCs cultured with SARS-CoV-2 spike peptides, obtained before COVID-19 vaccination. This TCR came from a human donor who received a COVID-19 vaccine.

The CDR3 reads CASSTGGGGSQPQHF. CDR3 nucleotides: TGTGCCAGCAGCACGGGGGGGGGAGGGAGTCAGCCCCAGCATTTT. The V call is TRBV21-1, the J call TRBJ1-5. TRBV21-1 is noted as a pseudogene. The length of the CDR3 is 15 residues.